The rows below give T cell receptor beta chains drawn from one sample of a study of PD-1 blockade in classical Hodgkin lymphoma. Profiled with immunoSEQ multiplex PCR; TCRdb holds only in-frame clones, not every one. In the table there are some 63,000 clones, roughly 90% of which are singletons. Material: peripheral blood mononuclear cells (PBMCs), obtained at baseline. The source is a human donor with classical Hodgkin lymphoma. The CDR3 runs from the conserved cysteine through the conserved F or W. The order of the fields is D gene, V gene, clone size, J gene, CDR3 DNA, CDR3 protein. The D gene is left open where the match is weak. Clone size, where shown, is once, few, many, or a class for clones that have expanded.

NA,TRBV4-1,once,TRBJ1-1,TGCGCCAGCAGCCTGAGGTTCGGGGCGTCGTCTTTGAACACTGAAGCTTTCTTT,CASSLRFGASSLNTEAFF
TRBD1,TRBV5-1,NA,TRBJ1-2,TGCGCCAGCAGAAAACCGGGACAGGGGGCGGCTGGCTACACCTTC,CASRKPGQGAAGYTF
NA,TRBV19,NA,TRBJ1-2,TGTGCCAGCCGGACAGCTAACTATGGCTACACCTTC,CASRTANYGYTF
NA,TRBV5-5,NA,TRBJ2-6,TGTGCCAGCCGCCAGGGAAGGAACTCTGGGGCCAACGTCCTGACTTTC,CASRQGRNSGANVLTF
TRBD1,TRBV29-1,once,TRBJ2-3,TGCAGCGGAACAGGACAGGGCGGCACAGATACGCAGTATTTT,CSGTGQGGTDTQYF
TRBD1,TRBV5-8,NA,TRBJ2-5,TGTGCCAGCGCCCTCCCAAGACAGGGAAAGGAGACCCAGTACTTC,CASALPRQGKETQYF
TRBD1,TRBV5-4,NA,TRBJ1-2,TGTGCCAGCAGCTACCGACAGGGTGGCTACACCTTC,CASSYRQGGYTF
NA,TRBV11-2,NA,TRBJ2-5,TGTGCCAGCAGCTCTGAGCGGAGCCAAGAGACCCAGTACTTC,CASSSERSQETQYF
TRBD2,TRBV5-6,NA,TRBJ2-5,TGTGCCAGCAGCTTGCGACCCAGCGGGGGGCACCAGTACCAAGAGACCCAGTACTTC,CASSLRPSGGHQYQETQYF
NA,TRBV19,NA,TRBJ1-4,TGTGCCAGTAGCCGACCGGGGGGCCATGGTGAAAAACTGTTTTTT,CASSRPGGHGEKLFF
NA,TRBV4-1,NA,TRBJ2-3,TGCGCCAGCAGCCAAGGGGCTTCCCGCGCAGATACGCAGTATTTT,CASSQGASRADTQYF
NA,TRBV5-6,NA,TRBJ2-5,TGTGCCAGCAGCTTAAGGGACAAAGAGACCCAGTACTTC,CASSLRDKETQYF
NA,TRBV5-1,NA,TRBJ2-5,TGCGCCAGCAGCCTTCAGGGGGGCGCCGGAGAGACCCAGTACTTC,CASSLQGGAGETQYF
TRBD1,TRBV28,NA,TRBJ1-6,TGTGCCAGCAGTCCCTCGACAGGGGCTGGTTCACCCCTCCACTTT,CASSPSTGAGSPLHF
NA,TRBV21-1,NA,TRBJ2-2,TGTGCCAGCAGCTACCTACACAGGGTATGTTACCCCGGGGAGCTGTTTTTT,CASSYLHRVCYPGELFF
NA,TRBV18,NA,TRBJ2-1,TGTGCCAGCTCACAGACTACGGTGGTAGCTCTTAACCATGAGCAGTTCTTC,CASSQTTVVALNHEQFF
TRBD1,TRBV28,NA,TRBJ2-6,TGTGCCAGCAGTTTGGGGGACAGGGTTGGGGCCAACGTCCTGACTTTC,CASSLGDRVGANVLTF
NA,TRBV7-2,NA,TRBJ1-5,TGTGCCAGCAGCTTTGTGGATCAGCCCCAGCATTTT,CASSFVDQPQHF
TRBD2,TRBV19,NA,TRBJ2-7,TGTGCCAGTAGTACTACCGGGACTAGCGGTACCTACGAGCAGTACTTC,CASSTTGTSGTYEQYF
TRBD2,TRBV10-1,few,TRBJ2-7,TGCGCCCCTCGGGTAGCGGGAGCCTACGAGCAGTACTTC,CAPRVAGAYEQYF
TRBD1,TRBV5-6,NA,TRBJ1-1,TGTGCCAGCAGCAGGGGACAGTGGAACACTGAAGCTTTCTTT,CASSRGQWNTEAFF
TRBD1,TRBV6-6,NA,TRBJ1-4,TGTGCCAGCAGTTACCCCCTTGGACAGGGACCTGAAAAACTGTTTTTT,CASSYPLGQGPEKLFF
NA,TRBV25-1,once,TRBJ2-3,TGTGCCAGCAGAATCGGTGATACGCAGTATTTT,CASRIGDTQYF
TRBD2,TRBV14,NA,TRBJ2-5,TGTGCCAGCAGTCCTGGGGAAAGCGGGAGTTCGGAGACCCAGTACTTC,CASSPGESGSSETQYF
TRBD2,TRBV4-2,NA,TRBJ2-1,TGTGCCAGCAGCCAAGGTCTACCGGGACTAGCGGAGTGGAGCTCCTACAATGAGCAGTTCTTC,CASSQGLPGLAEWSSYNEQFF
TRBD2,TRBV7-8,NA,TRBJ2-7,TGTGCCAGCAGACCTAGCGGGTCTTACGAGCAGTACTTC,CASRPSGSYEQYF
NA,TRBV19,NA,TRBJ1-6,TGTGCCAGTAGTATAGATGACGGAAATTCACCCCTCCACTTT,CASSIDDGNSPLHF
TRBD1,TRBV2,NA,TRBJ1-2,TGTGCCAGCAGCGTTCTCCAGGGGGCAAACTATGGCTACACCTTC,CASSVLQGANYGYTF
NA,TRBV27,NA,TRBJ2-7,TGTGCCAGCAGCCCAGCTTTTGGGCTCGAGCAGTACTTC,CASSPAFGLEQYF